What follows are 30 T cell receptor beta chains derived from one specimen sequenced in a study of T cell responses to AZD1222 COVID-19 vaccine. The assay was immunoSEQ multiplex PCR, and TCRdb's table has in-frame clones only and misses some. The sample lists more than 250,000 clones, 85% to 95% seen once, with approximately 0.52% in the top ten. The source was peripheral blood, collected on day 0 of AZD1222 vaccination. Every receptor here comes from an adult in good health.

Only one count was recorded for this clone. The chain recombines TRBV5-1 with TRBJ2-7; no firm D call. From germline, CDR1 is SGHRS and CDR2 YFSETQ. The CDR3 sequence is 13 residues long. V dropped 5 bases and J dropped 2 bases, with 11 bases sitting between them. The CDR3 DNA sequence: TGCGCCAGCAGGTACCAGGCGGCCTACGAGCAGTACTTC. It is translated as CASRYQAAYEQYF.

V and J are TRBV28 and TRBJ2-5; unclear D gene. The CDR3 has 15 residues. Germline CDR1 and CDR2: MDHEN and SYDVKM. Between the trimmed V and J ends, which lost 3 bases and 1 base, there was a span of 12 bases. The CDR3 loop is CASSLIGSPQETQYF. The CDR3 region has the DNA TGTGCCAGCAGTTTGATAGGAAGCCCCCAAGAGACCCAGTACTTC.

The rearrangement links TRBV19 to TRBJ1-5; D possibly corresponds to TRBD1 (5 bases). V was clipped by 5 bases and J by 4 bases, with 15 bases between them. The V gene's germline CDR1 is LNHDA and CDR2 SQIVND (reference sequence). The CDR3 is made up of 15 amino acids. DNA for the CDR3: TGTGCCAGTAGTGAGGGGCGTGGTAGGAATCAGCCCCAGCATTTT. Translation gives CASSEGRGRNQPQHF.

Turning to this clone: Other DNA sequences in the same sample also yield this CDR3. The chain employs TRBV28 and TRBJ1-5, with D unresolved. The CDR3 spans 13 residues. V lost 5 bases and J lost 4, with 9 bases in between. The V gene's germline CDR1 is MDHEN and CDR2 SYDVKM. The CDR3 spells CASSPPLNQPQHF. For the CDR3, the DNA is TGTGCCAGCAGTCCCCCACTGAATCAGCCCCAGCATTTT. Combining the CDR3 with reference TRBV28 and TRBJ1-5 gives the whole variable domain DVKVTQSSRYLVKRTGEKVFLECVQDMDHENMFWYRQDPGLGLRLIYFSYDVKMKEKGDIPEGYSVSREKKERFSLILESASTNQTSMYLCASSPPLNQPQHFGDGTRLSIL.

This rearrangement joins TRBV2 to TRBJ2-3; 12 nucleotides match TRBD2. The CDR3 contains 15 residues. CDR1 is SNHLY and CDR2 is FYNNEI in the germline V gene. J was trimmed by 1 base and V by 5 bases; bases with no gene match: 1. As DNA, the CDR3 is TGTGCCAGCAGTAGACTAGCGGGGGGCACAGATACGCAGTATTTT. Translation: CASSRLAGGTDTQYF.

The J gene is TRBJ2-5, the V gene TRBV5-4; 7 bases agree with TRBD2. The CDR3 extends over 16 amino acids. V lost 4 bases to trimming and J lost 7 bases; unmatched junction nucleotides: 16. Looked up from germline, CDR1 is SGHNT and CDR2 is YYREEE (reference sequence). Written as DNA, the CDR3 is TGTGCCAGCAGCCCGCTGGCAGGCGGGAGTACAGGGACCCAGTACTTC. This sequence encodes CASSPLAGGSTGTQYF. The whole variable domain, remainder taken from reference TRBV5-4 and TRBJ2-5, is ETGVTQSPTHLIKTRGQQVTLRCSSQSGHNTVSWYQQALGQGPQFIFQYYREEENGRGNFPPRFSGLQFPNYSSELNVNALELDDSALYLCASSPLAGGSTGTQYFGPGTRLLVL.

V and J are TRBV4-2 and TRBJ2-2; TRBD2 matches 9 bases. CDR1 and CDR2 from the germline V gene are LGHNA and YNFKEQ. V gave up 0 bases and J gave up 6 bases; unmatched junction bases: 5. The CDR3 runs to 16 residues. CDR3 amino acids: CASSQEGTSSPGELFF. The CDR3, as DNA: TGTGCCAGCAGCCAAGAAGGGACTAGCTCTCCCGGGGAGCTGTTTTTT.

This sequence joins TRBV5-1 and TRBJ2-2; no clear D gene. The CDR3 spans 14 residues. The V end lost 0 bases, the J end lost 1 base, and 4 bases lay between the germline ends. CDR1 is SGHRS, CDR2 YFSETQ, per germline. The CDR3 loop is CASSLELNTGELFF. CDR3 DNA: TGCGCCAGCAGCTTGGAACTGAACACCGGGGAGCTGTTTTTT.

The chain links TRBV7-9 to TRBJ2-1; D is undetermined. CDR3 length equals 17 residues. Germline V gives CDR1 SEHNR, CDR2 FQNEAQ (reference sequence). Deletions cut 5 bases from V and 7 bases from J, with 24 bases between. The CDR3, as DNA: TGTGCCAGCAGCCCACGCCGGCGATTAACCCTAGGGAATGAGCAGTTCTTC. Encoded protein: CASSPRRRLTLGNEQFF.

This sequence joins TRBV13 and TRBJ2-7; the match to TRBD2 covers 13 bases. From germline, CDR1 is PRHDT and CDR2 FYEKMQ (reference sequence). The CDR3 is 16 amino acids. The trim removed 6 bases at V and 6 bases at J, leaving 11 bases unmatched. The CDR3 region is CASSSGRTSGSREQYF. CDR3 nucleotide sequence: TGTGCCAGCAGTTCGGGTCGGACTAGCGGGAGTCGCGAGCAGTACTTC. Full variable domain (outside the CDR3, taken from reference TRBV13 and TRBJ2-7): AAGVIQSPRHLIKEKRETATLKCYPIPRHDTVYWYQQGPGQDPQFLISFYEKMQSDKGSIPDRFSAQQFSDYHSELNMSSLELGDSALYFCASSSGRTSGSREQYFGPGTRLTVT.

The J gene is TRBJ1-3, the V gene TRBV27; perhaps TRBD1 as D (5 bases). V was pared by 5 bases and J by 3 bases, with 14 bases between. CDR1 and CDR2 (germline): MNHEY, SMNVEV (reference sequence). The CDR3 is 15 residues long. The CDR3 loop reads CASSRSVGVGNTIYF. CDR3 DNA sequence: TGTGCCAGCAGTCGCTCGGTGGGGGTTGGAAACACCATATATTTT.

The V gene is TRBV27, the J gene TRBJ2-7; 7 nucleotides align to TRBD2. The germline V gene has CDR1 MNHEY and CDR2 SMNVEV (reference sequence). The ends lost 4 bases at V and 5 bases at J; junction bases unmatched: 14. The CDR3 extends over 16 amino acids. DNA of the CDR3: TGTGCCAGCAGTTGGAGCGGGGTCCCCCCCCGGGACGAGCAGTACTTC. Translation: CASSWSGVPPRDEQYF.

The V and J genes are TRBV6-5 and TRBJ1-6, with D tentatively TRBD1 (5 bases). V was shortened by 0 bases and J by 6 bases, with 12 bases between the two germline ends. CDR1 is MNHEY, CDR2 SVGAGI, per germline. CDR3 length: 16 amino acids. The CDR3 DNA reads as TGTGCCAGCAGTTACTCCCGCGGCACAGGTAATTCACCCCTCCACTTT. Residues: CASSYSRGTGNSPLHF.

This chain joins TRBV5-6 and TRBJ1-4, with D possibly matching TRBD1 (6 bases). Deletions cut 3 bases from V and 7 bases from J, with 16 bases between. In germline, CDR1 is SGHDT, CDR2 YYEEEE. The CDR3 sequence is 15 residues long. CDR3 bases: TGTGCCAGCAGCTCTCCCACAGGGTCGGGTGAAAAACTGTTTTTT. This codes for CASSSPTGSGEKLFF. The entire variable domain, with the rest obtained from reference TRBV5-6 and TRBJ1-4, is as follows: DAGVTQSPTHLIKTRGQQVTLRCSPKSGHDTVSWYQQALGQGPQFIFQYYEEEERQRGNFPDRFSGHQFPNYSSELNVNALLLGDSALYLCASSSPTGSGEKLFFGSGTQLSVL.

The chain is built from TRBV28 and TRBJ2-3; maybe TRBD1 (5 bases). Germline lookup yields CDR1 MDHEN and CDR2 SYDVKM. V dropped 4 bases and J dropped 0 bases, with 11 bases sitting between them. CDR3 size: 15 residues. The CDR3 nucleotides read TGTGCCAGCAGTTCCTTGGGGCCTAGCACAGATACGCAGTATTTT. This sequence encodes CASSSLGPSTDTQYF.

The chain links TRBV18 to TRBJ1-6; D ambiguous. In germline, CDR1 is KGHSH, CDR2 LQKENI. The V gene lost 3 bases and the J gene lost 5 bases, with 11 bases spanning the gap. This CDR3 spans 15 amino acids. CDR3 nucleotides: TGTGCCAGCTCACCTCTCGCCGGGAATAATTCACCCCTCCACTTT. Encoded protein: CASSPLAGNNSPLHF.

The CDR3 here is CATSGGLGTGDITEAFF. CDR3 bases: TGTGCCACCAGCGGAGGCCTTGGGACAGGGGATATAACTGAAGCTTTCTTT. The chain uses TRBV15 and TRBJ1-1; 10 bases are shared with TRBD1. The CDR3 is 17 amino acids. With V trimmed by 5 bases and J by 5 bases, 14 bases remained unmatched. CDR1 LNHNV and CDR2 YYDKDF come from the germline V gene (reference sequence).

The chain combines TRBV28 with TRBJ2-1, with D hard to call. CDR1 MDHEN and CDR2 SYDVKM come from the germline V gene. The CDR3 runs 13 residues. Trimming left V 4 bases short and J 11 bases short, with 15 bases between. The CDR3: CASSSPRLNKQFF. CDR3 DNA sequence: TGTGCCAGCAGTTCCCCTCGACTTAATAAGCAGTTCTTC.

The chain joins TRBV3-1 (or the pseudogene TRBV3-2) to TRBJ1-2; possibly TRBD1 for D (6 bases). V was shortened by 4 bases and J by 3 bases, with 9 bases between the two germline ends. This CDR3 spans 13 amino acids. CDR1 LGHDT and CDR2 YNNKEL come from the germline V gene (reference sequence). This chain's CDR3 is CASSPPGDYGYTF. CDR3 sequence (DNA): TGTGCCAGCAGCCCTCCAGGGGACTATGGCTACACCTTC.

This clone was seen a single time. The V call is TRBV18, the J call TRBJ1-3; no reliable D call. CDR3 size: 15 residues. Trimming took 3 bases from V and 0 from J, leaving 9 bases between them. Germline-derived CDR1 and CDR2 are KGHSH and LQKENI. The CDR3, as DNA: TGTGCCAGCTCACCTTTGGCCGACTCTGGAAACACCATATATTTT. Translating gives CASSPLADSGNTIYF.

The V call is TRBV24-1, the J call TRBJ1-5; 7 nucleotides agree with TRBD1. Per germline, CDR1 KGHDR and CDR2 SFDVKD. Trimming cost V 3 bases and J 4 bases; bases outside gene matches: 8. CDR3 length equals 16 residues. CDR3 region: CATSDQRTGTNQPQHF. DNA for the CDR3: TGTGCCACCAGTGATCAAAGGACAGGCACGAATCAGCCCCAGCATTTT.

This chain joins TRBV19 and TRBJ2-4, with D tentatively TRBD1 (6 bases). V dropped 11 bases and J dropped 3 bases, with 14 bases sitting between them. Germline loops: CDR1 LNHDA, CDR2 SQIVND (reference sequence). The CDR3 is 13 residues long. CDR3 sequence reads: CAGTGSSKNIQYF. The CDR3 DNA follows: TGTGCCGGAACAGGGTCTAGCAAAAACATTCAGTACTTC.

The chain employs TRBV20-1 and TRBJ1-5; no firm D call. Between the trimmed V and J ends, which lost 3 bases and 2 bases, there was a span of 8 bases. From germline, CDR1 is DFQATT and CDR2 SNEGSKA (reference sequence). CDR3 size: 13 residues. The CDR3 region has the DNA TGCAGTGCTAGTCTCAGTGGCAATCAGCCCCAGCATTTT. Its translation is CSASLSGNQPQHF.

Comment on this clone: The same CDR3 also results from other DNA sequences found in this sample. The chain uses TRBV5-1 and TRBJ2-7; tentatively, D is TRBD1 or TRBD2 (5 bases each). The germline CDR1 and CDR2 sequences are SGHRS and YFSETQ. V shed 4 bases and J shed 2 bases, with 10 bases lying between them. This CDR3 spans 13 amino acids. This CDR3 is CASSRDGTYEQYF. The CDR3, as DNA: TGCGCCAGCAGCCGGGACGGGACCTACGAGCAGTACTTC.

J is TRBJ1-6 and V is TRBV10-1; no definite D call. CDR1 is WNHNN, CDR2 SYGVQD, per germline (reference sequence). This CDR3 is built from 16 residues. V was pared by 4 bases and J by 2 bases, with 12 bases between. The CDR3 spells CASSVEGRAYNSPLHF. CDR3 nucleotides: TGCGCCAGCAGTGTTGAGGGTAGGGCCTATAATTCACCCCTCCACTTT.

The chain recombines TRBV2 with TRBJ1-5; D unclear. Trimming pared 4 bases from V and 7 bases from J, leaving 11 bases between. The CDR3 contains 13 residues. The V gene's germline CDR1 is SNHLY and CDR2 FYNNEI. This CDR3 is CASSGPGRQPQHF. CDR3 nucleotide sequence: TGTGCCAGCAGTGGGCCGGGCCGGCAGCCCCAGCATTTT. Together with reference TRBV2 and TRBJ1-5, the CDR3 gives the full variable domain: EPEVTQTPSHQVTQMGQEVILRCVPISNHLYFYWYRQILGQKVEFLVSFYNNEISEKSEIFDDQFSVERPDGSNFTLKIRSTKLEDSAMYFCASSGPGRQPQHFGDGTRLSIL.

The chain couples TRBV5-1 to TRBJ2-1, with D uncertain. The V gene lost 4 bases and the J gene lost 3 bases, with 5 bases spanning the gap. Germline V CDR1 and CDR2: SGHRS, YFSETQ. The CDR3 is 12 amino acids. The CDR3 protein is CASSADYNEQFF. Here the CDR3 DNA reads TGCGCCAGCAGCGCAGACTACAATGAGCAGTTCTTC.

This clone has a single count. This sequence joins TRBV6-1 and TRBJ1-1; 7 nucleotides agree with TRBD1. The CDR3 covers 15 residues. V trimming: 1 base; J trimming: 11 bases; junction bases outside the gene matches: 13. Per the germline V gene, CDR1 is MNHNS and CDR2 is SASEGT. CDR3 bases: TGTGCCAGCAGTGAAGGAGACAGGGTGGCGGATGAGGCTTTCTTT. Its protein product is CASSEGDRVADEAFF.

This clone is a singleton in its sample. This chain connects TRBV24-1 to TRBJ1-2; 8 nucleotides match TRBD1. J was trimmed by 3 bases and V by 4 bases; bases with no gene match: 6. CDR3 length: 15 residues. The germline CDR1 and CDR2 sequences are KGHDR and SFDVKD. DNA of the CDR3: TGTGCCACCAGTGACCCGGGACAGGACCACTATGGCTACACCTTC. It encodes CATSDPGQDHYGYTF.

This clone appeared once. The sample holds other DNA sequences that translate to the same CDR3. The V gene is TRBV25-1, the J gene TRBJ2-2; 9 positions match TRBD1. V gave up 4 bases and J gave up 3 bases; unmatched junction bases: 0. The germline V gene encodes CDR1 MGHDK and CDR2 SYGVNS. The CDR3 runs to 14 residues. The CDR3 nucleotides are TGTGCCAGCAGTGGACAGGGGGACACCGGGGAGCTGTTTTTT. Residues: CASSGQGDTGELFF. The whole variable domain, remainder taken from reference TRBV25-1 and TRBJ2-2, is EADIYQTPRYLVIGTGKKITLECSQTMGHDKMYWYQQDPGMELHLIHYSYGVNSTEKGDLSSESTVSRIRTEHFPLTLESARPSHTSQYLCASSGQGDTGELFFGEGSRLTVL.